The subject of this entry is one T cell receptor (beta chain). Here immunoSEQ multiplex PCR was the method, and the copy in TCRdb shows in-frame clones only, minus some. The table lists approximately 82,000 clones, around four fifths of them singletons. This sample is drawn from a study of blood T cell repertoires in COVID-19. Across the study: In each case, the material was cDNA or gDNA derived from T cells, B-cell-depleted T cells, or PBMCs.

Trimming took 4 bases from V and 6 from J; bases not matched to a gene: 13. Per germline, CDR1 MNHEY and CDR2 SMNVEV (reference sequence). The CDR3 is 19 amino acids. The TCR comes from a human donor in a cohort sampled during active COVID-19. The chain recombines TRBV27 with TRBJ2-3; 16 nucleotides line up with TRBD2. The sequenced sample consisted of peripheral blood. The CDR3 loop reads CASSSPGLAGGRAWDTQYF. In nucleotides, the CDR3 is TGTGCCAGCAGTTCACCGGGACTAGCGGGGGGGCGGGCCTGGGATACGCAGTATTTT.